This TCR beta chain was identified during a study of neoadjuvant anti-PD-1 for oral cavity cancer. This CDR3 region has 12 residues. Germline assignment: CDR1 SNHLY and CDR2 FYNNEI. Trimming took off 3 bases at V and 11 bases at J, with 13 bases between the two ends. Clones were read by immunoSEQ multiplex PCR, and TCRdb kept only the in-frame ones, dropping some. The sample consists of about 62,000 clones, more than 65% of them appearing once. This clone showed up just a few times. V usage is TRBV2 and J usage is TRBJ1-1; a weak D match, TRBD1 (5 bases). Sequencing was performed on PBMCs, taken before nivolumab (anti-PD-1) treatment. The TCR was taken from a person between 40 and 79 years old with oral cavity squamous cell carcinoma. CDR3 loop: CASSDWAGRAFF. The CDR3 nucleotides are TGTGCCAGCAGTGACTGGGCAGGGAGGGCTTTCTTT.